Listed below are T cell receptor beta chains from one sample, sequenced in a study of blood T cell repertoires in COVID-19. Measured with immunoSEQ multiplex PCR; TCRdb has only the in-frame clones, and not every one. The sample lists roughly 50,000 clones, approximately 90% occurring once. Source material: peripheral blood. The receptors stem from a woman between 35 and 50 years old with active COVID-19. The CDR3 runs from the conserved cysteine through the conserved F or W. The order of the fields is V gene, J gene, CDR3 protein.

TRBV6-5	TRBJ2-5	CASSRTGETQYF
TRBV19	TRBJ1-3	CASSIMALSGNTIYF
TRBV3-1/TRBV3-2	TRBJ2-5	CASSQGGLAGQETQYF
TRBV19	TRBJ1-2	CASSIWVVGRQDSPDGYTF
TRBV4-2	TRBJ2-6	CASSQGGRVGSGANVLTF
TRBV11-2	TRBJ1-1	CASSLGGQYGTEAFF
TRBV3-1/TRBV3-2	TRBJ2-3	CASREGGGTDTQYF
TRBV20-1	TRBJ2-1	CSLSGGGEQFF
TRBV7-9	TRBJ2-6	CASSSGAGGANVLTF
TRBV7-9	TRBJ2-1	CASSAWARAEGYNEQFF
TRBV5-1	TRBJ1-2	CASSGGQTYGYTF
TRBV27	TRBJ1-3	CASSHNPDSGNTIYF
TRBV5-4	TRBJ2-1	CASSSKKAGVVEQFF
TRBV4-1	TRBJ2-2	CASSQPGTGGGELFF
TRBV24-1	TRBJ2-1	CATSGPGTYNEQFF
TRBV19	TRBJ1-4	CASSIQGANDGKLFF
TRBV7-9	TRBJ2-2	CASSLAGGTGELFF
TRBV7-9	TRBJ1-1	CASSFGGVDTEAFF
TRBV6-4	TRBJ2-3	CASSSSGGGTDTQYF
TRBV7-7	TRBJ2-1	CASSFITSGGDEQFF
TRBV19	TRBJ2-5	CASSIAAGGQETQYF
TRBV11-3	TRBJ1-3	CASSQGLSGNTIYF
TRBV25-1	TRBJ2-7	CASSEWGGAGAEQYF
TRBV7-9	TRBJ2-7	CASSFLGQGLSYEQYF
TRBV5-4	TRBJ2-5	CASSPTSGGAETQYF
TRBV24-1	TRBJ2-1	CATSGTGYNEQFF
TRBV20-1	TRBJ2-1	CSASRAGRDNEQFF
TRBV27	TRBJ2-7	CASSLFVRGSSYEQYF
TRBV12-1	TRBJ2-7	CASSFERGGHYEQYF
TRBV30	TRBJ1-3	CAWSGPTGSGNTIYF
TRBV21-1	TRBJ2-1	CASSKVHFAHNEQFF
TRBV18	TRBJ2-5	CASSPGQGQETQYF
TRBV11-3	NA	CASSHRLAGVNEQFF
TRBV2	TRBJ1-5	CASSRGNQPQHF
TRBV3-1/TRBV3-2	TRBJ2-7	CASSNRTSGDAYEQYF
TRBV25-1	TRBJ1-2	CASSDPGRGAYGYTF
TRBV18	TRBJ2-1	CASSPQGAGGNEQFF
TRBV6-5	TRBJ2-2	CASIRSGGNGELFF
TRBV11-3	TRBJ1-2	CASSLEGSYGYTF
TRBV7-9	TRBJ2-1	CASSSKGKSSSYNEQFF
TRBV27	TRBJ2-3	CASSLQVGGTDTQYF
TRBV3-1/TRBV3-2	TRBJ2-2	CASSSQGFRAGELFF
TRBV11-2	TRBJ2-2	CASSPWTGANTGELFF
TRBV11-3	TRBJ2-1	CASSLGYSTREQFF
TRBV3-1/TRBV3-2	TRBJ2-6	CASSHEILAGGANVLTF
TRBV14	TRBJ2-7	CASSQGSGGYEQYF
TRBV19	TRBJ2-7	CASSKTIRQGGSYEQYF
TRBV6-5	TRBJ1-2	CASRTGKNYGYTF
TRBV10-3	TRBJ2-1	CAISESGQGANEQFF
TRBV7-8	TRBJ2-3	CASSLGGTDTQYF
TRBV9	TRBJ2-1	CASSPRGAMGSYNEQFF
TRBV19	TRBJ1-5	CASSPQVLQPQHF
TRBV2	TRBJ2-7	CASRPGLAGGYEQYF